One sample yielded the 32 T cell receptor beta chains listed below, sequenced in a study of blood T cell repertoires in COVID-19. Some clones are missing from TCRdb's copy, which holds only in-frame ones; the method was immunoSEQ multiplex PCR. The sample lists nearly 85,000 clones; more than 70% were seen once. The specimen was peripheral blood. The source is an older woman with acute or convalescent COVID-19.

The chain is built from TRBV24-1 and TRBJ2-2; the D gene is possibly TRBD1 (6 bases). The V gene lost 2 bases and the J gene lost 0 bases, with 9 bases spanning the gap. The CDR3 length is 16 residues. Germline values: CDR1 KGHDR, CDR2 SFDVKD. The CDR3 DNA reads TGTGCCACCAGTGATTGGACAGCTGCGAACACCGGGGAGCTGTTTTTT. Its translation: CATSDWTAANTGELFF.

V gene TRBV14 combines with J gene TRBJ2-7; D is undetermined. The CDR3 length is 13 residues. V was clipped by 0 bases and J by 2 bases, with 5 bases between them. Germline V lookup: CDR1 SGHDN, CDR2 FVKESK. DNA for the CDR3: TGTGCCAGCAGCCAAGAGGCCCCCTACGAGCAGTACTTC. The encoded protein is CASSQEAPYEQYF.

The CDR3 DNA follows: TGTGCCATTAAACGGGGTCAGAGAATGAACACTGAAGCTTTCTTT. This gives the protein CAIKRGQRMNTEAFF. V usage is TRBV5-8 and J usage is TRBJ1-1; D unresolved. V gave up 9 bases and J gave up 0 bases, with 18 bases separating them. Germline-derived CDR1 and CDR2 are SGHTS and YDEGEE. The CDR3 runs 15 residues.

V gene TRBV7-8 combines with J gene TRBJ1-5; no clear D. This CDR3 region has 14 residues. Germline V gene lookup returns CDR1 SGHVS and CDR2 FQNEAQ. V was shortened by 1 base and J by 10 bases, with 14 bases between the two germline ends. CDR3 sequence (DNA): TGTGCCAGCAGCTTAGATGGAGGGCGGCCCCCCCAGCATTTT. This sequence encodes CASSLDGGRPPQHF. Filled out from reference TRBV7-8 and TRBJ1-5, the complete variable domain reads GAGVSQSPRYKVAKRGQDVALRCDPISGHVSLFWYQQALGQGPEFLTYFQNEAQLDKSGLPSDRFFAERPEGSVSTLKIQRTQQEDSAVYLCASSLDGGRPPQHFGDGTRLSIL.

The chain links TRBV5-6 to TRBJ1-4; no firm D call. Germline V gene sequence: CDR1 SGHDT, CDR2 YYEEEE. Trimming stripped 4 bases from V and 4 bases from J, with 11 bases between. CDR3 length: 14 residues. The CDR3 bases are TGTGCCAGCAGCGTGGAGCCCATTAATGAAAAACTGTTTTTT. Translated, it gives CASSVEPINEKLFF.

V and J are TRBV5-6 and TRBJ2-3; 7 bases line up with TRBD2. The ends lost 3 bases at V and 1 base at J; junction bases unmatched: 8. The V gene's germline CDR1 is SGHDT and CDR2 YYEEEE. This CDR3 is built from 16 residues. The DNA of the CDR3 is TGTGCCAGCAGCTCATGGGGGGGTAGCGGCACAGATACGCAGTATTTT. Encoded protein: CASSSWGGSGTDTQYF.

The chain couples TRBV6-5 to TRBJ2-7, with D possibly matching TRBD2 (6 bases). CDR3 length: 14 residues. From germline, CDR1 is MNHEY and CDR2 SVGAGI. The V end was cut by 8 bases, the J end by 4 bases, with 18 bases between. CDR3 region: CASGGRGMSYEQYF. CDR3 nucleotide sequence: TGTGCCAGCGGAGGGCGAGGGATGAGTTACGAGCAGTACTTC.

This chain links TRBV19 with TRBJ2-2; D may be TRBD2 (6 bases). Germline values: CDR1 LNHDA, CDR2 SQIVND (reference sequence). V was trimmed by 8 bases and J by 1 base, leaving 14 bases between them. The CDR3 is 15 amino acids. The DNA of the CDR3 is TGTGCCAGTCTTGCCGGGACTCTGAACACCGGGGAGCTGTTTTTT. This sequence encodes CASLAGTLNTGELFF.

The chain uses TRBV25-1 and TRBJ1-4; the D gene is possibly TRBD1 (5 bases). The CDR3 has 15 residues. Looked up from germline, CDR1 is MGHDK and CDR2 is SYGVNS. V lost 10 bases to trimming and J lost 7 bases, with 22 bases between them. CDR3 residues: CATGRLLGGGEKLFF. The CDR3 DNA is TGTGCCACCGGGAGACTCCTCGGGGGGGGTGAAAAACTGTTTTTT.

CDR3 in DNA: TGTGCCAGTCGGGACAGGGAGAGCACTGAAGCTTTCTTT. This translates into CASRDRESTEAFF. The chain is built from TRBV11-3 and TRBJ1-1, with 9 nucleotides matching TRBD1. Trimming cost V 9 bases and J 4 bases; bases outside gene matches: 6. The germline gives CDR1 SGHNT, CDR2 YENEEA. The CDR3 covers 13 residues.

This chain joins TRBV6-5 and TRBJ2-7; tentatively, D is TRBD2 (5 bases). From germline, CDR1 is MNHEY and CDR2 SVGAGI. CDR3 length: 13 amino acids. Trimming stripped 0 bases from V and 6 bases from J, with 9 bases between. The DNA of the CDR3 is TGTGCCAGCAGTTACTCTGGCAGCGGCGAGCAGTACTTC. Its protein product is CASSYSGSGEQYF.

This clone has just one count. The gene calls are TRBV6-5 and TRBJ1-2, with 7 bases matching TRBD1. There are 12 residues in the CDR3. V was clipped by 7 bases and J by 8 bases; unmatched bases: 7. CDR1 and CDR2 (germline): MNHEY, SVGAGI. The CDR3 sequence is CASTQGIEGYTF. CDR3 sequence (DNA): TGTGCCAGCACACAGGGGATCGAGGGCTACACCTTC.

The CDR3 here is CASSLLGQANNEQFF. The CDR3 DNA sequence: TGTGCCAGCAGCTTACTGGGACAGGCTAACAATGAGCAGTTCTTC. V gene TRBV11-2 combines with J gene TRBJ2-1; 8 bases are shared with TRBD1. Looked up from germline, CDR1 is SGHAT and CDR2 is FQNNGV. The J segment lost 5 bases and the V segment lost 2 bases, leaving 5 bases of the junction unmatched. The CDR3 runs to 15 residues.

This chain links TRBV5-1 with TRBJ1-1, with D maybe TRBD1 (5 bases). Trimming took 2 bases from V and 8 from J, leaving 10 bases between them. Germline V CDR1 and CDR2: SGHRS, YFSETQ. CDR3 size: 12 residues. CDR3 amino acids: CASSFFDSEAFF. The CDR3 DNA sequence: TGCGCCAGCAGCTTTTTCGACAGCGAAGCTTTCTTT.

The rearrangement uses TRBV6-6 and TRBJ1-5; D unresolved. This CDR3 spans 13 amino acids. V lost 8 bases to trimming and J lost 3 bases, with 11 bases between them. CDR1 MNHNY and CDR2 SVGAGI come from the germline V gene (reference sequence). The CDR3, as DNA: TGTGCCAGCGCGATCCTCGACAATCAGCCCCAGCATTTT. As protein: CASAILDNQPQHF.

The chain combines TRBV27 with TRBJ1-2, with a weak D call TRBD1 (6 bases). The germline CDR1 and CDR2 sequences are MNHEY and SMNVEV (reference sequence). V was shortened by 2 bases and J by 2 bases, with 12 bases between the two germline ends. The CDR3 spans 15 residues. The CDR3 loop is CASSLSSGQNYGYTF. The CDR3 DNA reads TGTGCCAGCAGTTTAAGCAGCGGACAGAACTATGGCTACACCTTC.

This chain connects TRBV25-1 to TRBJ2-7; TRBD1 aligns across 11 bases. After removal of 3 bases from V and 7 bases from J, the junction contained 8 bases not matched to a gene. CDR1 is MGHDK, CDR2 SYGVNS, per germline. This CDR3 spans 15 amino acids. The CDR3 is CASSEDGTGGLEQYF. CDR3 DNA sequence: TGTGCCAGCAGTGAGGACGGGACAGGGGGTTTAGAGCAGTACTTC.

This sequence joins TRBV4-2 and TRBJ2-7, with TRBD2 matching over 7 bases. In germline, CDR1 is LGHNA, CDR2 YNFKEQ. V was pared by 0 bases and J by 1 base, with 6 bases of the junction left unmatched. This CDR3 region has 16 residues. The CDR3 sequence: CASSQEVGTKSYEQYF. The CDR3 bases are TGTGCCAGCAGCCAAGAGGTGGGGACTAAGTCCTACGAGCAGTACTTC.

The CDR3 sequence is CASGTSSYEQYF. The CDR3 region has the DNA TGTGCCAGCGGGACTAGCTCCTACGAGCAGTACTTC. The chain carries TRBV9 and TRBJ2-7; 8 nucleotides agree with TRBD2. The junction had 0 bases not matched to a gene; V was cut back by 7 bases and J by 0 bases. Germline CDR1 reads SGDLS; CDR2 reads YYNGEE. This CDR3 spans 12 amino acids.

The J gene is TRBJ2-1, the V gene TRBV12-3 or TRBV12-4; 10 nucleotides match TRBD1. The CDR3 is made up of 13 amino acids. Germline trimming cut 4 bases from V and 8 bases from J; bases unmatched to any gene: 2. The CDR3 DNA sequence: TGTGCCAGCAGTTGGGGGACAGGGGATGAGCAGTTCTTC. Its translation: CASSWGTGDEQFF.

This CDR3 is CASSEGQGARGYTF. CDR3 in DNA: TGCGCCAGCAGCGAGGGACAGGGGGCGAGGGGCTACACCTTC. The chain couples TRBV4-1 to TRBJ1-2; 12 bases are shared with TRBD1. Germline V gives CDR1 MGHRA, CDR2 YSYEKL. The CDR3 runs to 14 residues. Germline trimming cut 5 bases from V and 8 bases from J; bases unmatched to any gene: 6.

This chain links TRBV2 with TRBJ1-1, with D hard to call. Germline V CDR1 and CDR2: SNHLY, FYNNEI. CDR3 size: 13 residues. The V and J ends lost 4 bases and 3 bases respectively, with 9 bases between them. Here the CDR3 DNA reads TGTGCCAGCAGTGTTGCGAGGGACACTGAAGCTTTCTTT. It specifies CASSVARDTEAFF.

The chain recombines TRBV20-1 with TRBJ2-7, with no clear D. The CDR3 contains 14 residues. CDR1 and CDR2 from the germline V gene are DFQATT and SNEGSKA (reference sequence). Trimming removed 3 bases from V and 1 base from J, with 13 bases in between. CDR3 DNA sequence: TGCAGTGCTAGTAACGTACAGTGGTCCTACGAGCAGTACTTC. Translation gives CSASNVQWSYEQYF.

CDR3 residues: CASSHTWNEQFF. The CDR3 coding sequence is TGTGCCAGTAGTCATACATGGAATGAGCAGTTCTTC. The chain recombines TRBV19 with TRBJ2-1; D is undetermined. CDR1 is LNHDA, CDR2 SQIVND, per germline (reference sequence). Trimming shortened V by 5 bases and J by 7 bases, and 9 bases separated the two germline ends. CDR3 length equals 12 residues.

This clone turned up a few times. V is TRBV11-2 and J is TRBJ2-5; D ambiguous. This CDR3 has 14 amino acids. In germline, CDR1 is SGHAT, CDR2 FQNNGV. Trimming left V 5 bases short and J 5 bases short, with 15 bases between. The CDR3 region is CASSIQSPEETQYF. The CDR3 DNA reads as TGTGCCAGCAGCATACAAAGCCCGGAGGAGACCCAGTACTTC.

This chain joins TRBV18 and TRBJ1-2; 8 positions agree with TRBD1. The trim removed 5 bases at V and 7 bases at J, leaving 12 bases unmatched. Per germline, CDR1 KGHSH and CDR2 LQKENI. This CDR3 is 15 amino acids long. The DNA of the CDR3 is TGTGCCAGCTCAGAAGGACAGGGAAGGTCAGGTGGCTACACCTTC. Amino acids: CASSEGQGRSGGYTF.

V and J are TRBV2 and TRBJ2-7, with D perhaps matching TRBD1 (6 bases). V was pared by 4 bases and J by 5 bases, with 15 bases between. From germline, CDR1 is SNHLY and CDR2 FYNNEI. The CDR3 runs to 14 residues. The CDR3 sequence: CASSGGDTTHEQYF. CDR3 DNA sequence: TGTGCCAGCAGTGGAGGGGACACTACTCACGAGCAGTACTTC.

The chain links TRBV5-1 to TRBJ2-5, with 7 bases that match TRBD2. The CDR3 has 15 residues. The junction had 7 bases not matched to a gene; V was cut back by 0 bases and J by 5 bases. In germline, CDR1 is SGHRS, CDR2 YFSETQ. This chain's CDR3 is CASSLASGGEETQYF. CDR3 coding DNA: TGCGCCAGCAGCTTGGCCTCGGGGGGAGAGGAGACCCAGTACTTC.

The genes are TRBV7-8 and TRBJ2-2, with D uncertain. Between the trimmed V and J ends, which lost 5 bases and 1 base, there was a span of 8 bases. The CDR3 runs 14 residues. CDR1 and CDR2 from the germline V gene are SGHVS and FQNEAQ. CDR3 DNA: TGTGCCAGCAGCCCAAATAGGAACACCGGGGAGCTGTTTTTT. Encoded protein: CASSPNRNTGELFF.

J is TRBJ2-5 and V is TRBV5-5, with 7 nucleotides matching TRBD2. Germline V gives CDR1 SGHKS, CDR2 YYEKEE (reference sequence). The CDR3 runs 15 residues. V shed 4 bases and J 1 base; nucleotides not matched to a gene: 7. In nucleotides, the CDR3 is TGTGCCAGCAGCAGCCGGGGGGAGATCCAAGAGACCCAGTACTTC. Its translation: CASSSRGEIQETQYF.

Remarks on this clone: Other DNA sequences in this specimen translate into the identical CDR3. The rearrangement joins TRBV2 to TRBJ2-2; D is perhaps TRBD1 (6 bases). Trimming took 6 bases from V and 8 from J, leaving 19 bases between them. This CDR3 is built from 15 residues. Looked up from germline, CDR1 is SNHLY and CDR2 is FYNNEI. The CDR3 DNA sequence: TGTGCCAGCAGCGAACTAACAGGGTCAACAGGGGAGCTGTTTTTT. Amino acids: CASSELTGSTGELFF.

This clone is a singleton in its sample. The chain uses TRBV6-5 and TRBJ2-5; tentatively, D is TRBD1 (6 bases). CDR3 length: 14 residues. CDR1 MNHEY and CDR2 SVGAGI come from the germline V gene. V was shortened by 6 bases and J by 0 bases, with 11 bases between the two germline ends. CDR3 DNA: TGTGCCAGCAGACCCACAGGGTACCAAGAGACCCAGTACTTC. This encodes CASRPTGYQETQYF.